This T cell receptor beta chain was observed in a study of control samples from healthy donors and cancer patients. Libraries were prepared by immunoSEQ multiplex PCR; TCRdb keeps only in-frame clonotypes and omits some of them. This table has about 120,000 clones, approximately 88% appearing once. The CDR3 runs to 16 residues. Germline V gene lookup returns CDR1 LNHDA and CDR2 SQIVND (reference sequence). V lost 7 bases, J lost 0 bases, and 16 bases lay in between. The origin of this receptor is a man aged 35 to 55 in good health. The rearrangement joins TRBV19 to TRBJ1-5, with D possibly being TRBD1 (5 bases). The sample taken for sequencing was blood. CDR3 amino acids: CASTLEGPTSNQPQHF. CDR3 DNA sequence: TGTGCCAGTACCCTGGAGGGACCGACTAGCAATCAGCCCCAGCATTTT.